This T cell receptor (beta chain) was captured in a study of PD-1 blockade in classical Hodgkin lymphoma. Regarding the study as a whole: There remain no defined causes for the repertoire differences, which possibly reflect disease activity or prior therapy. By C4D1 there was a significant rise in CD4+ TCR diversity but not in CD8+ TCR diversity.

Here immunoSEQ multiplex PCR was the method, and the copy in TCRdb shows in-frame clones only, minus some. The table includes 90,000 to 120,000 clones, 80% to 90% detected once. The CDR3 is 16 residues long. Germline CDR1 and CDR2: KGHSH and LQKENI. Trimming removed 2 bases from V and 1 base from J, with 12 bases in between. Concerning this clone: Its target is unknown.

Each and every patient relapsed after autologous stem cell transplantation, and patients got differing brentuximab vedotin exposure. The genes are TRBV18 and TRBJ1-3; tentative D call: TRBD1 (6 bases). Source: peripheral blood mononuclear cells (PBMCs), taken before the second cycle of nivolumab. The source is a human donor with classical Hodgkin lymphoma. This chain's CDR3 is CASSPSLQGSGNTIYF. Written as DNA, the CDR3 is TGTGCCAGCTCACCATCTCTTCAGGGGTCTGGAAACACCATATATTTT.